The 19 T cell receptor beta chains below come from one sample, sequenced in a study of cytomegalovirus exposure and HLA in healthy donors. Amplification used 60 Vbeta primers and 13 Jbeta primers. The method was immunoSEQ multiplex PCR; TCRdb's version includes in-frame clones alone and lacks a portion of them. The repertoire holds about 130,000 clones, with roughly 80% as singletons. The sequencing input was PBMCs. The receptors here all came from a man aged 45-60 years in good health and CMV-seronegative.

The V and J genes are TRBV9 and TRBJ2-5; weak D call: TRBD2 (6 bases). Trimming shortened V by 4 bases and J by 10 bases, and 26 bases separated the two germline ends. CDR3 size: 16 residues. Germline CDR1 reads SGDLS; CDR2 reads YYNGEE. The CDR3 nucleotides read TGTGCCAGCAGCCACCCCCCAGCGGGCCTGGAGGTTATCCAGTACTTC. Protein: CASSHPPAGLEVIQYF.

This clone was observed many times. The CDR3 nucleotides read TGTGCCAGCAGTTACTCGATGTCCGAGATCAATGAGCAGTTCTTC. This encodes CASSYSMSEINEQFF. The chain links TRBV6-5 to TRBJ2-1, with D unresolved. CDR1 and CDR2 (germline): MNHEY, SVGAGI. Deletions cut 0 bases from V and 6 bases from J, with 12 bases between. The CDR3 is 15 residues long.

The table lists this clone with a count of one. This chain joins TRBV18 and TRBJ1-1; weak D call: TRBD1 (6 bases). Trimming took 0 bases from V and 8 from J, leaving 16 bases between them. This CDR3 is 15 amino acids long. From germline, CDR1 is KGHSH and CDR2 LQKENI. The CDR3 sequence: CASSPPTGSGAEAFF. In DNA form, the CDR3 reads TGTGCCAGCTCACCACCGACCGGGTCAGGGGCAGAAGCTTTCTTT.

The chain has TRBV28 and TRBJ1-2; D perhaps matches TRBD1 (6 bases). The CDR3 contains 14 residues. The germline gives CDR1 MDHEN, CDR2 SYDVKM. Between the trimmed V and J ends, which lost 7 bases and 3 bases, there was a span of 15 bases. DNA for the CDR3: TGTGCCAGCACCATTAGGTACAGGGACTATGGCTACACCTTC. Translation: CASTIRYRDYGYTF.

The genes are TRBV7-3 and TRBJ2-5; the match to TRBD2 covers 8 bases. The CDR3 totals 16 residues. Germline values: CDR1 SGHTA, CDR2 FQGTGA. With V trimmed by 5 bases and J by 0 bases, 8 bases remained unmatched. The CDR3 region is CASSGTASGYQETQYF. The CDR3 DNA reads as TGTGCCAGCAGCGGCACGGCTAGCGGGTACCAAGAGACCCAGTACTTC. Full variable domain (rest looked up from reference TRBV7-3 and TRBJ2-5): GAGVSQTPSNKVTEKGKYVELRCDPISGHTALYWYRQSLGQGPEFLIYFQGTGAADDSGLPNDRFFAVRPEGSVSTLKIQRTERGDSAVYLCASSGTASGYQETQYFGPGTRLLVL.

The V gene is TRBV5-4, the J gene TRBJ2-6; D is unresolved. CDR1 SGHNT and CDR2 YYREEE come from the germline V gene (reference sequence). Between the trimmed V and J ends, which lost 0 bases and 0 bases, there was a span of 10 bases. This CDR3 is built from 17 residues. CDR3 nucleotides: TGTGCCAGCAGCTTGGAGCAACTGATCTCTGGGGCCAACGTCCTGACTTTC. Amino acid sequence: CASSLEQLISGANVLTF.

The chain couples TRBV6-6 to TRBJ2-7, with 15 positions matching TRBD2. CDR1 MNHNY and CDR2 SVGAGI come from the germline V gene (reference sequence). This CDR3 has 15 amino acids. With V trimmed by 9 bases and J by 0 bases, 3 bases remained unmatched. The CDR3 coding sequence is TGTGCCAGTGGACTAGCGGGAGGGAACTCCTACGAGCAGTACTTC. The encoded protein is CASGLAGGNSYEQYF.

The rearrangement uses TRBV11-2 and TRBJ2-1; 8 positions match TRBD2. CDR1 is SGHAT, CDR2 FQNNGV, per germline. The CDR3 contains 15 residues. The ends lost 1 base at V and 2 bases at J; junction bases unmatched: 1. The CDR3 nucleotides are TGTGCCAGCAGCTTAGCAGCGGGGGCCTACAATGAGCAGTTCTTC. This translates into CASSLAAGAYNEQFF. The variable domain in full, completed from reference TRBV11-2 and TRBJ2-1, reads EAGVAQSPRYKIIEKRQSVAFWCNPISGHATLYWYQQILGQGPKLLIQFQNNGVVDDSQLPKDRFSAERLKGVDSTLKIQPAKLEDSAVYLCASSLAAGAYNEQFFGPGTRLTVL.

This clone is a singleton in its sample. J is TRBJ1-4 and V is TRBV7-2, with a tentative D call TRBD1 (6 bases). This CDR3 has 14 amino acids. In germline, CDR1 is SGHTA, CDR2 FQGNSA. V lost 5 bases to trimming and J lost 7 bases, with 14 bases between them. CDR3: CASSKQGGPEKLFF. CDR3 coding DNA: TGTGCCAGCAGCAAACAGGGAGGGCCTGAAAAACTGTTTTTT.

This clone was detected once. The chain employs TRBV13 and TRBJ2-7; 10 nucleotides match TRBD1. The CDR3 totals 15 residues. Looked up from germline, CDR1 is PRHDT and CDR2 is FYEKMQ (reference sequence). Trimming cost V 2 bases and J 5 bases; bases outside gene matches: 6. CDR3 sequence (DNA): TGTGCCAGCAGCTTACCGGGACAGGGGTGGGACGAGCAGTACTTC. This gives the protein CASSLPGQGWDEQYF.

The chain carries TRBV7-6 and TRBJ2-1; 12 nucleotides align to TRBD2. Germline values: CDR1 SGHVS, CDR2 FNYEAQ. Trimming cost V 2 bases and J 3 bases; bases outside gene matches: 11. This CDR3 comprises 19 residues. CDR3 nucleotides: TGTGCCAGCAGCTTACGGACTAGCGGGAATGCTGCAGGCTACAATGAGCAGTTCTTC. Its protein product is CASSLRTSGNAAGYNEQFF. Filled out from reference TRBV7-6 and TRBJ2-1, the complete variable domain reads GAGVSQSPRYKVTKRGQDVALRCDPISGHVSLYWYRQALGQGPEFLTYFNYEAQQDKSGLPNDRFSAERPEGSISTLTIQRTEQRDSAMYRCASSLRTSGNAAGYNEQFFGPGTRLTVL.

The chain joins TRBV28 to TRBJ1-1; D remains unclear. Trimming took off 3 bases at V and 1 base at J, with 12 bases between the two ends. Per germline, CDR1 MDHEN and CDR2 SYDVKM. This CDR3 is built from 15 residues. The CDR3: CASSFRSPGNTEAFF. The CDR3 nucleotides are TGTGCCAGCAGTTTCAGGTCTCCAGGGAACACTGAAGCTTTCTTT. Variable domain in full (rest from reference TRBV28 and TRBJ1-1): DVKVTQSSRYLVKRTGEKVFLECVQDMDHENMFWYRQDPGLGLRLIYFSYDVKMKEKGDIPEGYSVSREKKERFSLILESASTNQTSMYLCASSFRSPGNTEAFFGQGTRLTVV.

This chain joins TRBV6-5 and TRBJ1-5, with 7 bases lining up with TRBD1. This CDR3 is 13 amino acids long. The V gene end was trimmed by 9 bases and the J gene end by 7 bases; junction bases not matched to a gene: 9. Germline-derived CDR1 and CDR2 are MNHEY and SVGAGI. CDR3 nucleotides: TGTGCCAGTCAACAGGGGCCACGCCAGCCCCAGCATTTT. Translated: CASQQGPRQPQHF.

This sequence joins TRBV19 and TRBJ2-1, with TRBD2 matching 11 bases. Germline values: CDR1 LNHDA, CDR2 SQIVND (reference sequence). The CDR3 consists of 15 residues. V lost 3 bases and J lost 7; bases outside the gene matches: 5. The CDR3 loop reads CASSIASGGMNEQFF. CDR3 DNA sequence: TGTGCCAGTAGTATTGCTAGCGGGGGGATGAATGAGCAGTTCTTC.

Concerning this clone: A read error may produce the germline difference seen at one junction end. This chain joins TRBV18 and TRBJ2-7; no firm D call. Germline lookup yields CDR1 KGHSH and CDR2 LQKENI. The CDR3 is made up of 14 amino acids. The CDR3 DNA sequence: TGTGCCAGCTCTCCACTTCCACAGCACTACGAGCAGTACTTC. Amino acids: CASSPLPQHYEQYF. The full variable domain, its missing parts supplied by reference TRBV18 and TRBJ2-7, is NAGVMQNPRHLVRRRGQEARLRCSPMKGHSHVYWYRQLPEEGLKFMVYLQKENIIDESGMPKERFSAEFPKEGPSILRIQQVVRGDSAAYFCASSPLPQHYEQYFGPGTRLTVT.

There are a few counts of this clone. The rearrangement links TRBV6-5 to TRBJ2-5; D is possibly TRBD1 (5 bases). The V gene's germline CDR1 is MNHEY and CDR2 SVGAGI. V was shortened by 2 bases and J by 3 bases, with 13 bases between the two germline ends. There are 15 residues in the CDR3. In nucleotides, the CDR3 is TGTGCCAGCAGTTACGTTCAGGGCAGGGAAGAGACCCAGTACTTC. Amino acid sequence: CASSYVQGREETQYF.

V usage is TRBV10-2 and J usage is TRBJ1-1; 11 positions match TRBD1. The CDR3 has 15 amino acids. Germline CDR1 WSHSY, CDR2 SAAADI. The J segment lost 4 bases and the V segment lost 5 bases, leaving 6 bases of the junction unmatched. CDR3 sequence reads: CASSSRDRGGTEAFF. CDR3 in DNA: TGCGCCAGCAGTTCCCGGGACAGGGGGGGCACTGAAGCTTTCTTT.

The chain couples TRBV27 to TRBJ2-3, with unresolved D. Between the trimmed V and J ends, which lost 0 bases and 1 base, there was a span of 2 bases. CDR3 size: 13 residues. CDR1 is MNHEY and CDR2 is SMNVEV in the germline V gene (reference sequence). The CDR3 is CASSLSGTDTQYF. DNA for the CDR3: TGTGCCAGCAGTTTATCCGGCACAGATACGCAGTATTTT.

The gene calls are TRBV7-2 and TRBJ2-6; 7 nucleotides agree with TRBD1. Germline CDR1 is SGHTA and CDR2 is FQGNSA. This CDR3 contains 16 residues. Trimming took 2 bases from V and 2 from J; bases not matched to a gene: 3. The CDR3 protein is CASSLTTGAGANVLTF. The CDR3 DNA is TGTGCCAGCAGCTTAACTACAGGGGCTGGGGCCAACGTCCTGACTTTC.